The rows below give T cell receptor beta chains drawn from one sample of a study of PD-1 blockade in classical Hodgkin lymphoma. Sequenced by immunoSEQ multiplex PCR; TCRdb stores in-frame clones only, minus some. The repertoire holds 130,000 to 150,000 clones, with around four fifths as singletons. Sequencing used peripheral blood mononuclear cells (PBMCs), obtained before the second cycle of nivolumab. All receptors derive from a human donor with classical Hodgkin lymphoma. Both conserved end residues are part of each CDR3. Each record gives: D gene, CDR3 length, J gene, clone size, V gene, CDR3 DNA, CDR3 protein. The D gene is left open where the match is weak. Some rows mark clone size as missing; the rest say once, few, many or name a class of expanded clone.

. 14 TRBJ1-4 . TRBV28 TGTGCCAGCAGTTTATGGAAGACGGAAGAAAAACTGTTTTTT CASSLWKTEEKLFF
TRBD1 15 TRBJ2-2 . TRBV11-3 TGTGCCAGCAGCTTGGGACAGGGAAGCACCGGGGAGCTGTTTTTT CASSLGQGSTGELFF
. 13 TRBJ2-7 . TRBV19 TGTGCCAGTAGCCGGGTCCCGCCTCGGGAGCAGTACTTC CASSRVPPREQYF
TRBD1 14 TRBJ1-6 . TRBV6-6 TGTGCCAGCAGCTTGGGACAGACGGGTTCACCCCTCCACTTT CASSLGQTGSPLHF
TRBD1 12 TRBJ2-7 . TRBV7-9 TGTGCCAGCAGTTTCACAGGGGGAGAGCAGTACTTC CASSFTGGEQYF
. 17 TRBJ1-6 few TRBV7-8 TGTGCCAGCAGCGGGGCTAAGCGGGGGTCAGGTTATTCACCCCTCCACTTT CASSGAKRGSGYSPLHF
TRBD1 13 TRBJ1-2 . TRBV10-3 TGTGCCATCAGTGAGTCAGGGGGCAATGGCTACACCTTC CAISESGGNGYTF
. 17 TRBJ2-7 . TRBV18 TGTGCCAGCTCACCGAGCATCGACCCGGGCACACCCTACGAGCAGTACTTC CASSPSIDPGTPYEQYF
. 16 TRBJ2-2 . TRBV13 TGTGCCAGCAGCTTAGGGCGACGAGCGAACACCGGGGAGCTGTTTTTT CASSLGRRANTGELFF
. 14 TRBJ2-3 . TRBV2 TGTGCCAGCAGTGAGGACGGCGTGACAGATACGCAGTATTTT CASSEDGVTDTQYF
. 13 TRBJ1-2 few TRBV5-4 TGTGCCAGCAGCTTGGAAGAGGTGTATGGCTACACCTTC CASSLEEVYGYTF
TRBD1 15 TRBJ2-5 . TRBV5-1 TGCGCCAGCAGCTTGGGCAGGGGGCTGCAAGAGACCCAGTACTTC CASSLGRGLQETQYF
TRBD1 15 TRBJ2-1 . TRBV19 TGTGCCAGTAGTCTTTGGACAGGGGGCTTGGATGAGCAGTTCTTC CASSLWTGGLDEQFF
TRBD1 14 TRBJ2-7 . TRBV6-5 TGTGCCAGCAGAAGGGACAGGCGCCCCTACGAGCAGTACTTC CASRRDRRPYEQYF
. 15 TRBJ1-1 . TRBV27 TGTGCCAGCAGTTTATACGCGGACAGCTTCACTGAAGCTTTCTTT CASSLYADSFTEAFF
TRBD1 17 TRBJ1-1 few TRBV7-9 TGTGCCAGCAGCTCAGGACAGGGGGCCTCCATGAACACTGAAGCTTTCTTT CASSSGQGASMNTEAFF
. 12 TRBJ2-7 . TRBV6-5 TGTGCCAGCAGTTACAGGGGGACAGAGCAGTACTTC CASSYRGTEQYF
. 13 TRBJ2-7 . TRBV28 TGTGCCAGCAGTCAGGGGACAACCTACGAGCAGTACTTC CASSQGTTYEQYF
. 14 TRBJ2-5 . TRBV5-1 TGCGCCAGCAGCTTTATGAGGGGCGAAGAGACCCAGTACTTC CASSFMRGEETQYF
. 15 TRBJ1-1 . TRBV7-8 TGTGCCAGCAGCTCCTACAGGACGCCCAAACTTGAAGCTTTCTTT CASSSYRTPKLEAFF
. 16 TRBJ2-2 . TRBV6-6 TGTGCCAGCCCTCGACAGCCGGCGGGGCTCACCGGGGAGCTGTTTTTT CASPRQPAGLTGELFF
. 16 TRBJ1-1 once TRBV6-5 TGTGCCAGCAGTTACTCACCGGGAGGGGTGAACACTGAAGCTTTCTTT CASSYSPGGVNTEAFF
TRBD1 17 TRBJ2-7 . TRBV19 TGTGCCAGTAGTATAAGGGGGCCGGGACAGGGATCTTACGAGCAGTACTTC CASSIRGPGQGSYEQYF
. 15 TRBJ2-7 . TRBV6-6 TGTGCCAGCAGTTACTCGGGACATCCAGGTTCCGAGCAGTACTTC CASSYSGHPGSEQYF
TRBD2 14 TRBJ2-1 . TRBV10-3 TGTGCCATCAGTCTCCTAGCGGGTTACAATGAGCAGTTCTTC CAISLLAGYNEQFF